Reported below is one TCR beta chain. The source of the sample is a study of tissue T cells after allogeneic stem cell transplantation. V shed 6 bases, J shed 10 bases, and the junction held 6 bases outside the gene matches. The germline gives CDR1 MNHEY, CDR2 SVGAGI. The CDR3 extends over 13 amino acids. CDR3 sequences, V/J genes, frequencies and template counts came from survey-depth TCRbeta sequencing. The repertoire was sequenced with immunoSEQ multiplex PCR; TCRdb's copy has only in-frame clones and lacks some. The data contain 20,000 to 30,000 clones, more than 60% of them seen just once; the ten biggest clones take up approximately 8%.

The chain combines TRBV6-5 with TRBJ1-6; 7 nucleotides match TRBD1. The sample was tissue from the ileum, taken at autopsy. The source is a female donor of 60 years or more with lung cancer. For the CDR3, the DNA is TGTGCCAGCAGAGAGACAGGGCAATCACCCCTCCACTTT. Translating gives CASRETGQSPLHF.